This paragraph reports one T cell receptor (beta chain). This clonotype was observed at least ten times. No cognate antigen has been identified for it. Qualities for individual bases were not recorded, and no much larger clone is one base off. This sample is part of a study of beta chain bispecific antibodies for T cell cancers (dated by TCRdb to the early 2020s). General notes on the study: Healthy donor T cells were cocultured with T cell leukemia lines and bispecific antibodies, then TRBV sequencing of surviving cells measured the depletion of each TRBV family. On the cell surface, TRBV12 (TRBV12-3) was expressed by Jurkat cells, whereas TRBV5-5 was expressed by HPB-ALL cells.

The junction shows trimming of 7 bases on V and 3 bases on J, and the gene matches do not reach 7 bases of it. The CDR3, cysteine through phenylalanine, is 14 amino acids long. Only the CDR3 DNA stays, 42 bases, in frame from base 1. According to the study, the label for this sample's treatment or condition signals: alpha-V12: anti-TRBV12 scFv linked to anti-CD3 scFv. T cells were expanded from blood mononuclear cells for around 3 days using either anti-CD3 antibody OKT3 or CD3/CD28 Dynabeads. The anti-TRBV12 bispecific sample came from a coculture of Jurkat leukemia cells with normal T cells, compared against an anti-CD19 bispecific control coculture. Expanded T cells were maintained in RPMI 1640 supplemented with about 10% fetal bovine serum, recombinant human IL-2 (around 90 IU/ml) and IL-7 (roughly 5 ng/ml). Each coculture contained 50,000 or so normal T cells, 50,000 or so target cells and bispecific antibody in roughly 92 ul and was incubated for approximately 16 hours at 37 degrees C. Each bispecific antibody was composed of two single-chain variable fragments, which were expressed in a single-chain diabody format with a His tag. Effector T cells came from healthy human donors; peripheral blood mononuclear cells were isolated from leukapheresis samples by Ficoll density gradient centrifugation.

Unique molecular identifier barcodes were incorporated into the libraries and were used for clonotype quantification. Qiagen AllPrep DNA/RNA Micro kits were used to isolate total RNA, and an Agilent TapeStation was used to check RNA quality. TCR beta libraries were constructed by 5' RACE, in which cDNA synthesis was followed by two PCR steps with TCR beta constant-region gene-specific primers. Sequencing of the TCR beta libraries was performed on an Illumina MiSeq platform. The original pipeline was this. MIGEC, MiXCR and VDJtools were used to process the reads. Clonotype frequency was computed as the clonotype's share of unique molecular identifiers among all unique molecular identifiers in the sample. Nonfunctional TRBV genes listed as pseudogenes or open reading frames in IMGT, such as TRBV1, TRBV12-1 and TRBV21, were excluded. In-frame beta chains were kept once TCRdb had trimmed the public reads at Q25 with fastp and called clones with MiXCR. Entries that share a CDR3 protein sequence are merged under the most common genes and DNA. What appears here as the V and J calls and clone size reflects TCRdb's work, not the paper's. This sample has roughly 19,000 distinct CDR3 sequences in its table, and about 2% of those were observed once. Together, the top ten hold under 5.5% of the sample.

Summary of the overall study and its limitations: Apart from the targeted and closely related genes, all other TRBV family members appeared to be unaffected by the TRBV-directed bispecific antibodies. Each sequenced sample mixed leukemia cell line cells with normal T cells, and most targeted TRBV signal came from the leukemia cells rather than normal T cells. Compared with anti-CD19, anti-TRBV12 exposure reduced the TRBV12-3 share of total TRBV signal by 98.9%; TRBV12-4 fell 30% to 45%, not significantly. Cross-reactivity of the anti-TRBV5-5 antibody with TRBV5-6 was attributed to high sequence similarity between the two genes.

The rearrangement joined TRBV12-3 or TRBV12-4 to TRBJ2-5, with 8 middle bases fitting TRBD1. Sequencing used healthy donor T cells cultured with leukemia cells, obtained from a culture containing a bispecific antibody targeting TCR Vbeta12. This clonotype was sampled from a human donor in good health. Some clones in this sample may be carry-over from other donors' samples. This receptor has the CDR3 CASTAMDREETQYF. The DNA reads as follows: TGTGCCAGCACTGCCATGGACAGGGAAGAGACCCAGTACTTC.